The 22 T cell receptor beta chains below come from one sample, sequenced in a study of T cells in women clearing cervical HPV infection. Some clones are missing from TCRdb's copy, which holds only in-frame ones; the method was immunoSEQ multiplex PCR. The sample has about 26,000 clones, and its top ten clones hold over 8.5%. Source material: blood buffy coat. The receptors stem from a woman between 18 and 75 years old with a cervical HPV16 infection that either progressed to CIN3+ or cleared (not recorded which).

To note about this clone: Coverage ceases 3 residues before the CDR3 finishes, and the germline J gene fills in the end. The chain is built from TRBV7-2 and TRBJ2-1; D gene uncertain. The CDR3 spans 15 residues. The V and J ends lost 3 bases and 3 bases respectively, with 12 bases between them. Germline CDR1 SGHTA, CDR2 FQGNSA. The DNA read from the CDR3 is TGTGCCAGCAGCTTGGATCCGCAGGTCTACAATGAG. As protein: CASSLDPQVYNE. The CDR3 as a whole reads CASSLDPQVYNEQFF.

The CDR3: CSARPDRGRANVLFF. The sequenced part of the CDR3 DNA is TGCAGTGCTAGACCTGACAGGGGAAGAGCCAACGTG. The V and J genes are TRBV20-1 and TRBJ2-2; 8 nucleotides line up with TRBD1. The sequence runs out 3 residues before the end of the CDR3; the remainder is reconstructed from the germline J gene. This CDR3 has 15 amino acids. Germline V lookup: CDR1 DFQATT, CDR2 SNEGSKA (reference sequence).

CDR3 region: CASSLATGYYNEQFF. The DNA read from the CDR3 is TGTGCCAGCAGCTTAGCGACAGGCTACTACAATGAG. This chain joins TRBV7-9 and TRBJ2-1; possibly TRBD1 for D (6 bases). The CDR3 goes on 3 residues after the read ends, and that part is filled in from the germline J gene. With 0 bases removed from V and 3 bases from J, the gap between germline ends came to 9 bases. CDR3 size: 15 residues. Germline CDR1 and CDR2: SEHNR and FQNEAQ (reference sequence).

With respect to this clone: The read gets to within 3 residues of the CDR3 end, and the germline J gene fills in the rest. The rearrangement uses TRBV2 and TRBJ1-6; tentatively, D is TRBD1 (5 bases). V was clipped by 8 bases and J by 7 bases, with 21 bases between them. There are 16 residues in the CDR3. CDR1 and CDR2 (germline): SNHLY, FYNNEI. CDR3 protein: CASEQARRVFNSPLHF. The CDR3 bases that were read are TGTGCCAGCGAACAGGCGAGGCGCGTGTTCAATTCACCC.

With regard to this clone: The junction does not match germline at one end; this may be a read error. The read is 3 residues too short to cover the CDR3 end, so that end is filled in from the germline J gene. This rearrangement joins TRBV12-3 or TRBV12-4 to TRBJ2-2; the D gene is possibly TRBD2 (7 bases). CDR3 size: 16 residues. CDR3 DNA, as far as it was read: TGTGCCAGCTCCCTGTCAGGGGCAGGGGCTGGGGGGGGG. This codes for CASSLSGAGAGGG. The entire CDR3 is CASSLSGAGAGGGLFF.

The CDR3 protein is CASSYPLSRTQNTEAFF. Incomplete CDR3 DNA: TGTGCCAGCAGTTACCCACTATCCAGGACACAGAACACTGAA. V usage is TRBV6-2 or TRBV6-3 and J usage is TRBJ1-1; D may be TRBD1 (5 bases). With the read ending 3 residues before the CDR3 end, the germline J gene is used to fill in that end. CDR1 MNHEY and CDR2 SVGEGT come from the germline V gene. V lost 2 bases and J lost 1, with 17 bases in between. The CDR3 has 17 amino acids.

About this clone: The CDR3 end lies 3 residues beyond the end of the read and is filled in from the germline J gene. The chain joins TRBV6-2 or TRBV6-3 to TRBJ2-2; D is perhaps TRBD1 (6 bases). This CDR3 region has 13 residues. Per the germline V gene, CDR1 is MNHEY and CDR2 is SVGEGT. V shed 6 bases and J shed 6 bases, with 11 bases lying between them. The CDR3 protein is CASRQQGSGELFF. The CDR3 bases that were read are TGTGCCAGCAGGCAACAGGGTTCCGGGGAG.

Concerning this clone: The junction differs from germline at one of its ends, possibly a read error. The read is 3 residues too short to cover the CDR3 end, so that end is filled in from the germline J gene. The V call is TRBV4-2, the J call TRBJ1-2, with 9 bases aligning to TRBD1. Germline V gene data show CDR1 as LGHNA and CDR2 as YNFKEQ. CDR3 size: 13 residues. The part of the CDR3 DNA that was read is TGCGCCAGCAGCCTACAGGGGGCTCGGGGC. Protein sequence: CASSLQGARG. The entire CDR3 protein reads CASSLQGARGYTF.

Note on this clone: The sequence runs out 3 residues before the end of the CDR3; the remainder is reconstructed from the germline J gene. This chain links TRBV7-3 with TRBJ2-1; D not resolved. V was pared by 6 bases and J by 1 base, with 13 bases between. The CDR3 is 15 amino acids. CDR1 is SGHTA, CDR2 FQGTGA, per germline. The CDR3 here is CASSSIAQSYNEQFF. The sequenced CDR3 bases are TGTGCCAGCAGTTCCATCGCACAATCCTACAATGAG.

About this clone: The CDR3 end is not reached by the read, which stops 3 residues before it; the germline J gene fills it in. The chain has TRBV6-2 or TRBV6-3 and TRBJ1-2; TRBD1 matches 7 bases. V dropped 8 bases and J dropped 7; count of bases not matched to a gene: 13. Germline CDR1 MNHEY, CDR2 SVGEGT. This CDR3 contains 14 residues. Incomplete CDR3 DNA: TGTGCCAGCCTTCCTGTAGACAGGGTCGGTGGC. It codes for CASLPVDRVGG. The CDR3 in its entirety is CASLPVDRVGGYTF.

As to this clone: The read gets to within 3 residues of the CDR3 end, and the germline J gene fills in the rest. The rearrangement uses TRBV20-1 and TRBJ1-4; 8 bases map to TRBD1. The CDR3 has 15 residues. Germline V gene sequence: CDR1 DFQATT, CDR2 SNEGSKA (reference sequence). The CDR3 here is CSARPDRGRANVLFF. The sequenced CDR3 bases are TGCAGTGCTAGACCTGACAGGGGAAGAGCCAACGTA.

Judged by frequency, this clone is medium-sized (0.01 to 0.1%). The CDR3 goes on 3 residues after the read ends, and that part is filled in from the germline J gene. V is TRBV4-2 and J is TRBJ2-1; possible D gene TRBD2, 5 bases. Germline-derived CDR1 and CDR2 are LGHNA and YNFKEQ. V lost 3 bases and J 1 base, leaving 16 bases between the germline ends. The CDR3 length is 17 residues. Here the CDR3 reads CASSHGDSRASYNEQFF. Partial CDR3 DNA: TGTGCCAGCAGCCACGGGGATTCCCGCGCGTCCTACAATGAG.

This clone is medium-sized by frequency. Read sequence stops 3 residues before the CDR3 end, and the germline J gene provides the missing end. The chain uses TRBV7-8 and TRBJ2-1; tentatively, D is TRBD2 (7 bases). In germline, CDR1 is SGHVS, CDR2 FQNEAQ. Trimming removed 5 bases at V and 2 bases at J, with 10 bases between. The CDR3 runs 14 residues. Partial CDR3 DNA: TGTGCCAGCAGCCTGGGGGGGCCCTACAATGAG. Encoded protein: CASSLGGPYNE. The complete CDR3 sequence is CASSLGGPYNEQFF. The full variable domain, rest sourced from reference TRBV7-8 and TRBJ2-1, is GAGVSQSPRYKVAKRGQDVALRCDPISGHVSLFWYQQALGQGPEFLTYFQNEAQLDKSGLPSDRFFAERPEGSVSTLKIQRTQQEDSAVYLCASSLGGPYNEQFFGPGTRLTVL.

To note about this clone: The junction does not match germline at one end; this may be a read error. Other DNA sequences in this sample translate to the same CDR3. The CDR3 sequence: CASSAAAIINTIYF. CDR3 bases read: TGTGCCAGCAGTGCCGCGGCGATAATTAACACA. The chain uses TRBV2 and TRBJ1-3, with D hard to call. The read terminates 3 residues before the CDR3 end, so the remaining end is supplied by the germline J gene. Germline assignment: CDR1 SNHLY and CDR2 FYNNEI. The CDR3 extends over 14 amino acids.

Concerning this clone: The read finishes 3 residues shy of the CDR3 end, and the germline J gene is used to complete it. The chain has TRBV7-2 and TRBJ1-2; D is perhaps TRBD1 (6 bases). The CDR3 runs 15 residues. Per germline, CDR1 SGHTA and CDR2 FQGNSA. The CDR3 protein is CASSTQRGGYNDYTF. The CDR3 DNA, read in part, is TGTGCCAGCAGCACTCAGCGGGGGGGCTACAATGAC.

As for this clone: The read terminates 3 residues ahead of where the CDR3 ends, so the germline J gene completes it. The V gene is TRBV7-2, the J gene TRBJ2-7; 11 bases are shared with TRBD2. J was trimmed by 3 bases and V by 6 bases; bases with no gene match: 4. Germline CDR1 and CDR2: SGHTA and FQGNSA. The CDR3 is 14 amino acids. CDR3 DNA (partial): TGTGCCAGCAGTTTTACTAGCGGGGGCTACGAG. Translated: CASSFTSGGYE. The entire CDR3 sequence reads CASSFTSGGYEQYF.

In the case of this clone: The read finishes 3 residues shy of the CDR3 end, and the germline J gene is used to complete it. The rearrangement uses TRBV12-3 or TRBV12-4 and TRBJ1-2; tentatively, D is TRBD1 (6 bases). Between the trimmed V and J ends, which lost 3 bases and 1 base, there was a span of 12 bases. The CDR3 consists of 15 residues. The sequenced part of the CDR3 DNA is TGTGCCAGCAGTTTCGGACAGAAACTTAACTATGGC. Translated: CASSFGQKLNYG. The complete CDR3 sequence is CASSFGQKLNYGYTF.

Note on this clone: The read comes to an end 3 residues before the CDR3 does, leaving the germline J gene to fill in the end. This chain links TRBV18 with TRBJ2-1; TRBD2 matches at 8 bases. V lost 1 base and J lost 6; bases outside the gene matches: 5. CDR1 KGHSH and CDR2 LQKENI come from the germline V gene. CDR3 size: 15 residues. CDR3 DNA, as far as it was read: TGTGCCAGCTCACCACTAGCGGGGACGTTCAATGAG. Amino acids: CASSPLAGTFNE. In full, the CDR3 reads CASSPLAGTFNEQFF.

A remark on this clone: The read ends 3 residues early relative to the CDR3; the germline J gene fills the gap. The chain recombines TRBV19 with TRBJ1-1; the match to TRBD1 covers 8 bases. Trimming at V came to 6 bases and at J to 5 bases, leaving 11 bases not matched to a gene. The CDR3 has 15 residues. Germline CDR1 reads LNHDA; CDR2 reads SQIVND (reference sequence). CDR3 protein: CASSPPRGRFTEAFF. The sequenced CDR3 bases are TGTGCCAGTAGCCCCCCCAGGGGGCGGTTTACTGAA.

Points on this clone: The read ends 3 residues early relative to the CDR3; the germline J gene fills the gap. The chain recombines TRBV7-9 with TRBJ2-2; the D gene is possibly TRBD2 (6 bases). From germline, CDR1 is SEHNR and CDR2 FQNEAQ (reference sequence). The CDR3 runs 14 residues. V shed 8 bases and J shed 8 bases, with 18 bases lying between them. CDR3 protein: CASPGGSVAGELFF. CDR3 DNA (partial): TGTGCCAGCCCCGGGGGATCGGTGGCTGGGGAG. Full variable domain (rest looked up from reference TRBV7-9 and TRBJ2-2): DTGVSQNPRHKITKRGQNVTFRCDPISEHNRLYWYRQTLGQGPEFLTYFQNEAQLEKSRLLSDRFSAERPKGSFSTLEIQRTEQGDSAMYLCASPGGSVAGELFFGEGSRLTVL.

Comment on this clone: The read ends 3 residues before the CDR3 terminus; that terminus is restored from the germline J gene. This rearrangement joins TRBV5-1 to TRBJ1-2, with TRBD1 identical over 7 bases. Germline CDR1 reads SGHRS; CDR2 reads YFSETQ. The V and J ends lost 0 bases and 4 bases, in that order; junction bases with no gene match: 3. This CDR3 is 14 amino acids long. The CDR3 loop reads CASSLGPGGYGYTF. The DNA read from the CDR3 is TGCGCCAGCAGCTTGGGTCCAGGGGGCTATGGC.

Comments on this clone: The read ends 3 residues early relative to the CDR3; the germline J gene fills the gap. This sequence joins TRBV20-1 and TRBJ2-7, with D possibly being TRBD1 (5 bases). In germline, CDR1 is DFQATT, CDR2 SNEGSKA (reference sequence). Trimming removed 0 bases at V and 3 bases at J, with 6 bases between. The CDR3 is 12 residues long. The CDR3 region is CSAREDSYEQYF. The CDR3 DNA, read in part, is TGCAGTGCTAGAGAAGACAGCTACGAG.